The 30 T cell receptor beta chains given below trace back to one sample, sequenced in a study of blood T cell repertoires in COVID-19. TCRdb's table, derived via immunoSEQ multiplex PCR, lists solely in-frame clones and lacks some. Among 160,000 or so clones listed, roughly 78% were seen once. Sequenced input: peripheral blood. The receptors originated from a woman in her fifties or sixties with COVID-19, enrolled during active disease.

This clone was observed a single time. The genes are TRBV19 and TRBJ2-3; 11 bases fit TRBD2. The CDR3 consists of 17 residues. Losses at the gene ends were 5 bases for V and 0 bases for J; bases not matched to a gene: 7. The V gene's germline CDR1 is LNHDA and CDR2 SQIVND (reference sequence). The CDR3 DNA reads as TGTGCCAGTAGTTTAGGTAGCGGGAGGGGTAGCACAGATACGCAGTATTTT. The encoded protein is CASSLGSGRGSTDTQYF.

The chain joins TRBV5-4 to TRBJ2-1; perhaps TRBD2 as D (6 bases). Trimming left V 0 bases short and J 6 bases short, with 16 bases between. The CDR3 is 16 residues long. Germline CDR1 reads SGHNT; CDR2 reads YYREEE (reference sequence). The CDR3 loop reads CASSLGPRTEGNEQFF. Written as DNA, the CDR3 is TGTGCCAGCAGCTTGGGACCGCGGACGGAGGGCAATGAGCAGTTCTTC.

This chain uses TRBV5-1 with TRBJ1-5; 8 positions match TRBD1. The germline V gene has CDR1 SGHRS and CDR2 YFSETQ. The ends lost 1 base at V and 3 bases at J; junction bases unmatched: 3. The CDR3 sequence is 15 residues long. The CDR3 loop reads CASSLQGATNQPQHF. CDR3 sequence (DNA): TGCGCCAGCAGCTTGCAGGGGGCTACCAATCAGCCCCAGCATTTT.

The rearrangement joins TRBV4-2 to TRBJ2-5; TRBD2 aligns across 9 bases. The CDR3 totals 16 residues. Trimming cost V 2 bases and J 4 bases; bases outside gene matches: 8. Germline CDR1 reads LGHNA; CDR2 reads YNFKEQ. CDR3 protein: CASSQRIAGEGETQYF. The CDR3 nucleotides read TGTGCCAGCAGCCAAAGAATAGCGGGAGAGGGAGAGACCCAGTACTTC.

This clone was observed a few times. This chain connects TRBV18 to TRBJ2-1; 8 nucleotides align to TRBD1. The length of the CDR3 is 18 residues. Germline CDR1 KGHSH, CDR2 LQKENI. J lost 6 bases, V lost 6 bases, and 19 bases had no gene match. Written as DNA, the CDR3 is TGTGCCAGCTCCCCCGGGCAGGGGGCAAGTAACCACGGCAATGAGCAGTTCTTC. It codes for CASSPGQGASNHGNEQFF.

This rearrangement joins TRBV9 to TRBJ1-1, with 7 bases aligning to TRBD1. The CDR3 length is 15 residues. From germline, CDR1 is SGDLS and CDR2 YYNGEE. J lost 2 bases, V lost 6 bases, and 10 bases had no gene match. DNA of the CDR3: TGTGCCAGCAACGCCCTCCAGGGGGGAAACACTGAAGCTTTCTTT. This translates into CASNALQGGNTEAFF.

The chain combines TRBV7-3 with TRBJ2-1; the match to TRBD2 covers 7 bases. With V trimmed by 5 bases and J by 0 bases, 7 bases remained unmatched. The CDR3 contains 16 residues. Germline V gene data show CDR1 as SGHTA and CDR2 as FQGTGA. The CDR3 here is CASSPTGGSSYNEQFF. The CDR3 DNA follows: TGTGCCAGCAGCCCCACAGGCGGGAGCTCCTACAATGAGCAGTTCTTC.

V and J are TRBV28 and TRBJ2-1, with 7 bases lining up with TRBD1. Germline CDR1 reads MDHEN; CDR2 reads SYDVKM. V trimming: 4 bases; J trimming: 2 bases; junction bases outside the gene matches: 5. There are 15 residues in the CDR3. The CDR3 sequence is CASSSRTGAYNEQFF. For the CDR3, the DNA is TGTGCCAGCAGTTCGAGGACAGGAGCCTACAATGAGCAGTTCTTC.

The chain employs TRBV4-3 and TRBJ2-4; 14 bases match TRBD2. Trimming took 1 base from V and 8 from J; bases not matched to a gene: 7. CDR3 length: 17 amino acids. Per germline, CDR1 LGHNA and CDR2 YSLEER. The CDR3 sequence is CASSQALGLAGEDIQYF. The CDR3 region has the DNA TGCGCCAGCAGCCAAGCCCTGGGACTAGCGGGAGAGGACATTCAGTACTTC.

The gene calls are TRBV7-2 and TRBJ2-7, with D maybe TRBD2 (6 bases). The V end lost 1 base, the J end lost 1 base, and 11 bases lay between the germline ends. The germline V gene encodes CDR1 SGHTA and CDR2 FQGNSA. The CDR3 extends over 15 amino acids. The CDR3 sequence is CASSLVHGSSYEQYF. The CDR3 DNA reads TGTGCCAGCAGCTTAGTTCACGGGAGTTCCTACGAGCAGTACTTC.

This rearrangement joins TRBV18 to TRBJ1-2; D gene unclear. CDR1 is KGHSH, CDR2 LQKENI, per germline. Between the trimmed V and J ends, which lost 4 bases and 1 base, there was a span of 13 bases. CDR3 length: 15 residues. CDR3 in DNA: TGTGCCAGCTCACTAACTGCGGAGGTTAACTATGGCTACACCTTC. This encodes CASSLTAEVNYGYTF. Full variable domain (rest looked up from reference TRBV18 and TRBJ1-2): NAGVMQNPRHLVRRRGQEARLRCSPMKGHSHVYWYRQLPEEGLKFMVYLQKENIIDESGMPKERFSAEFPKEGPSILRIQQVVRGDSAAYFCASSLTAEVNYGYTFGSGTRLTVV.

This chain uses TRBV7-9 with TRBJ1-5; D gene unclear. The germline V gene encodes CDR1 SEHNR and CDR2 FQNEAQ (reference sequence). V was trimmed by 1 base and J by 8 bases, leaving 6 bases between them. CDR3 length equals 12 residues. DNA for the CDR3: TGTGCCAGCAGCTTAGACTTGGAGCCCCAGCATTTT. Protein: CASSLDLEPQHF.

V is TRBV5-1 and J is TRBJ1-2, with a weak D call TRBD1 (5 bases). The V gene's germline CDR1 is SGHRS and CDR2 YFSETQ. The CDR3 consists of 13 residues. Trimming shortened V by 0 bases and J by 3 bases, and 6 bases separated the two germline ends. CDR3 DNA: TGCGCCAGCAGCTTGGTCAGGGACTATGGCTACACCTTC. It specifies CASSLVRDYGYTF.

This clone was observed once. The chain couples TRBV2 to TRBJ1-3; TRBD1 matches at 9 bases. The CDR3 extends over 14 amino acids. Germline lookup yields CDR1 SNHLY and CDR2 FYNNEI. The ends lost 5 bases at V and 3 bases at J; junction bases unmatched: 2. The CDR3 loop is CASSYRGLGNTIYF. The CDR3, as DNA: TGTGCCAGCAGTTACAGGGGGCTTGGAAACACCATATATTTT.

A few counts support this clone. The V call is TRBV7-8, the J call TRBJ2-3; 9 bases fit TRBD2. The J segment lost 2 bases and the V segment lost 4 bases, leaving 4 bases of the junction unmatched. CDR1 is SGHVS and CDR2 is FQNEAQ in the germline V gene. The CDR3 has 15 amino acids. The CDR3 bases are TGTGCCAGCAGCTCCCTAGCGGGATTCACAGATACGCAGTATTTT. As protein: CASSSLAGFTDTQYF.

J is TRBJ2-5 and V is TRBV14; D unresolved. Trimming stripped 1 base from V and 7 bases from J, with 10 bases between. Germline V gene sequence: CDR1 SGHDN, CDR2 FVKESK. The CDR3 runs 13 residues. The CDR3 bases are TGTGCCAGCAGCCAAGGGTCCCCAGGGACCCAGTACTTC. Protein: CASSQGSPGTQYF.

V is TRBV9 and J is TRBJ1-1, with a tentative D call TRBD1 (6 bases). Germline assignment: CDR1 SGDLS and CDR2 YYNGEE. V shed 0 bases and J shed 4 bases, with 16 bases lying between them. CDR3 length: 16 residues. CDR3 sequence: CASSVARGARGTEAFF. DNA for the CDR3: TGTGCCAGCAGCGTAGCTCGGGGGGCGCGTGGCACTGAAGCTTTCTTT.

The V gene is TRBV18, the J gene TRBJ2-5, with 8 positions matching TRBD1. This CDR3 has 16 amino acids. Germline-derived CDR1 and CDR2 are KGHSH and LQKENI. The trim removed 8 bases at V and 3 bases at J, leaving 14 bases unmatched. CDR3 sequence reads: CASTTPLGTGEETQYF. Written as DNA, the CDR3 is TGTGCCAGCACAACACCTCTCGGGACAGGTGAAGAGACCCAGTACTTC.

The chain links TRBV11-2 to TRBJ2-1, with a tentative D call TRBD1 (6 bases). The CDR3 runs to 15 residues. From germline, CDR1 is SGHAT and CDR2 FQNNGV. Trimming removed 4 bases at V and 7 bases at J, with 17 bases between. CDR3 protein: CASSYATGWSNEQFF. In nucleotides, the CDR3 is TGTGCCAGCAGCTACGCCACAGGGTGGTCTAATGAGCAGTTCTTC.

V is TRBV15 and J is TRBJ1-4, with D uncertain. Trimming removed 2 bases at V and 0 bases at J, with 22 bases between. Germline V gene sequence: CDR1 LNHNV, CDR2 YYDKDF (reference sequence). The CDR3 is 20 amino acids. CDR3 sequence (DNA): TGTGCCACCAGCAGATATTTCGGCGGTTCCCGACCGGCAACTAATGAAAAACTGTTTTTT. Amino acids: CATSRYFGGSRPATNEKLFF.

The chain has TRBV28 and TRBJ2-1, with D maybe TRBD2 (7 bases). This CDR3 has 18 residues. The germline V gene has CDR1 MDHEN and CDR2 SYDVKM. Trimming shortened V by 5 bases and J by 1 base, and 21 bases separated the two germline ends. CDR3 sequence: CASSPLWGREFSYNEQFF. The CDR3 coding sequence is TGTGCCAGCAGTCCCCTGTGGGGGCGGGAGTTTTCCTACAATGAGCAGTTCTTC. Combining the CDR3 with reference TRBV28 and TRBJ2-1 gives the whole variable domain DVKVTQSSRYLVKRTGEKVFLECVQDMDHENMFWYRQDPGLGLRLIYFSYDVKMKEKGDIPEGYSVSREKKERFSLILESASTNQTSMYLCASSPLWGREFSYNEQFFGPGTRLTVL.

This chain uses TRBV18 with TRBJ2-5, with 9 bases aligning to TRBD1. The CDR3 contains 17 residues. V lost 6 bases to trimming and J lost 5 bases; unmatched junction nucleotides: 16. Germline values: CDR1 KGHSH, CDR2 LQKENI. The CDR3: CASSSRTGDAGRETQYF. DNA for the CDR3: TGTGCCAGCTCTTCAAGGACAGGGGACGCTGGTCGGGAGACCCAGTACTTC.

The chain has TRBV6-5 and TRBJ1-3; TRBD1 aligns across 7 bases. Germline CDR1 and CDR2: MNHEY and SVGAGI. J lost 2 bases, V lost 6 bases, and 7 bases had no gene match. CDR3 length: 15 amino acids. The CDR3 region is CASSPDREAGNTIYF. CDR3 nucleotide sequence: TGTGCCAGCAGCCCCGACAGGGAGGCTGGAAACACCATATATTTT.

The CDR3 loop is CASSSRLAGGYEQYF. For the CDR3, the DNA is TGTGCCAGCAGTTCGAGACTAGCGGGAGGCTACGAGCAGTACTTC. This chain links TRBV27 with TRBJ2-7; TRBD2 aligns across 13 bases. The CDR3 runs to 15 residues. Germline loops: CDR1 MNHEY, CDR2 SMNVEV (reference sequence). V lost 4 bases, J lost 3 bases, and 3 bases stayed unmatched.

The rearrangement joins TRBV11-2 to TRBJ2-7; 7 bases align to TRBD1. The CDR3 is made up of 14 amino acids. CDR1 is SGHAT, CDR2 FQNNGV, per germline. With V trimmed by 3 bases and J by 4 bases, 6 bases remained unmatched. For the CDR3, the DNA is TGTGCCAGCAGCTTCGGGACAGCTGATTACGAGCAGTACGTC. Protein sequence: CASSFGTADYEQYV.

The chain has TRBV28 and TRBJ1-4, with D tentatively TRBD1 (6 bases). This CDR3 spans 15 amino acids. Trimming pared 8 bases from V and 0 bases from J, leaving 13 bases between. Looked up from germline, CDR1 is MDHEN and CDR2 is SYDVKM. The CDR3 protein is CASGTQGTTNEKLFF. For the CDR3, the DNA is TGTGCCAGCGGGACACAGGGCACAACTAATGAAAAACTGTTTTTT.

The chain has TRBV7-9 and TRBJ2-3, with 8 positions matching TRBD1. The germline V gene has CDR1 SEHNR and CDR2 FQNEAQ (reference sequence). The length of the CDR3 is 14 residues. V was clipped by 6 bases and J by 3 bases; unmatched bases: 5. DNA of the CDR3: TGTGCCAGCAGGCTAGGACAGGGAACAGATACGCAGTATTTT. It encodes CASRLGQGTDTQYF.

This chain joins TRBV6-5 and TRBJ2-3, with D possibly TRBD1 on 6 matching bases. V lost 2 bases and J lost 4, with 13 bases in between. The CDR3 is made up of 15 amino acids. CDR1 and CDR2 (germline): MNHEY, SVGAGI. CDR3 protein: CASSYAGVPPDTQYF. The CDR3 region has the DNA TGTGCCAGCAGTTACGCAGGGGTGCCGCCAGATACGCAGTATTTT.

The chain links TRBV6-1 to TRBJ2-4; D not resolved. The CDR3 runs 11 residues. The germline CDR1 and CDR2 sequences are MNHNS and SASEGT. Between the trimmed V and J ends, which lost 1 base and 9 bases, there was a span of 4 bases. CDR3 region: CASSEGGIQYF. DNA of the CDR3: TGTGCCAGCAGTGAAGGAGGCATTCAGTACTTC.

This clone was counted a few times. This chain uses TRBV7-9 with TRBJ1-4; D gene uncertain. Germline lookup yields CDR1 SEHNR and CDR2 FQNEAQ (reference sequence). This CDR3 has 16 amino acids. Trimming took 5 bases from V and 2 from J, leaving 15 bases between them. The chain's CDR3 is CASSPTLSGTNEKLFF. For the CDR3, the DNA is TGTGCCAGCAGCCCTACTTTGTCGGGGACTAATGAAAAACTGTTTTTT.